The clone carrying this T cell receptor beta chain was seen more than once but under ten times. The data were taken from a study of shared clonotypes between healthy human individuals. The test was conducted at deep level. Sequenced by immunoSEQ multiplex PCR; TCRdb stores in-frame clones only, minus some. The profile shows 450,000 or so clones, around 77% of them singletons. Genomic DNA for unsorted samples was obtained from about 90 million PBMCs. There are 18 residues in the CDR3. Between the trimmed V and J ends, which lost 1 base and 0 bases, there was a span of 20 bases. Germline loops: CDR1 SGHTS, CDR2 YDEGEE.

The genes are TRBV5-8 and TRBJ2-7; D gene ambiguous. Input material: PBMCs. The clonotype originates from a woman aged 40 to 55 in good health. Some clones in this sample may be carry-over from other donors' samples. CDR3 residues: CASSLLPPDPAVSYEQYF. The DNA for the CDR3 is TGTGCCAGCAGCTTGTTGCCGCCAGACCCGGCAGTCTCCTACGAGCAGTACTTC.